A selection of T cell receptor beta chains follows, all from one sample in a study of OX40 agonist ivuxolimab in advanced cancers. Clones were sequenced by immunoSEQ multiplex PCR, and TCRdb holds only the in-frame ones, with some missing. The data show some 87,000 clones, approximately 95% seen once. The sequenced sample was CD4+ or CD8+ T cells sorted from blood, obtained in a trial of the OX40 agonist ivuxolimab. The receptors originated from an adult with an advanced solid tumor such as melanoma, head and neck, liver or kidney cancer. Each CDR3 is given with its conserved first and last residue. Fields, in order: V gene, clone size, J gene, D gene, CDR3 DNA, CDR3 protein. D genes are given only for firm matches. For some rows the clone size is stated as once, few or many, or as a class when expanded; others skip it.

TRBV18	NA	TRBJ1-2	TRBD1	TGTGCCAGCTCACCACCGGCGGGACAGGGAGGTTATGGCTACACCTTC	CASSPPAGQGGYGYTF
TRBV10-3	NA	TRBJ2-1	NA	TGTGCCTTCCGTCGTCAGTCCCCGAGCTCCTACAATGAGCAGTTCTTC	CAFRRQSPSSYNEQFF
TRBV10-3	NA	TRBJ2-5	TRBD2	TGTGCCATCAGACCGGGACTAGACCCTTTCGCAGAGACCCAGTACTTC	CAIRPGLDPFAETQYF
TRBV5-4	NA	TRBJ1-1	NA	TGTGCCAGCAGCTTAGTTACGGTGAACACTGAAGCTTTCTTT	CASSLVTVNTEAFF
TRBV29-1	NA	TRBJ1-2	TRBD1	TGCAGCGTTGAGATGGACAGGTATGGCTACACCTTC	CSVEMDRYGYTF
TRBV9	NA	TRBJ2-1	NA	TGTGCCAGCAGCGTAGACGGGGGAGAGCAGTTCTTC	CASSVDGGEQFF
TRBV13	NA	TRBJ2-5	NA	TGTGCCAGCAGCGATCGGGACTTAGGGGACCAAGAGACCCAGTACTTC	CASSDRDLGDQETQYF
TRBV7-9	NA	TRBJ1-4	NA	TGTGCCAGCAGCTTTGGTTGGGGGACACCAGACGCCGCTAATGAAAAACTGTTTTTT	CASSFGWGTPDAANEKLFF
TRBV19	NA	TRBJ2-7	NA	TGTGCCAGTAGTCTCCGGAACATATTTTACGAGCAGTACTTC	CASSLRNIFYEQYF
TRBV7-8	once	TRBJ2-7	NA	TGTGCCAGCAGCTTAGCTCGATCCTACGAGCAGTACTTC	CASSLARSYEQYF
TRBV5-6	NA	TRBJ2-7	TRBD2	TGTGCCAGCAGCCTGGGACTAGCGGGACGCGAGCAGTACTTC	CASSLGLAGREQYF
TRBV5-6	NA	TRBJ1-2	NA	TGTGCCAGCAGCCCTGACAGGAACTATGGCTACACCTTC	CASSPDRNYGYTF
TRBV5-5	NA	TRBJ1-5	NA	TGCGCCAGCAGCCAAGAAGCAGGAAATAATCAGCCCCAGCATTTT	CASSQEAGNNQPQHF
TRBV7-6	NA	TRBJ2-5	TRBD2	TGTGCCAGCAGCTTAGAACTAGCGGATCAAGAGACCCAGTACTTC	CASSLELADQETQYF
TRBV27	NA	TRBJ1-5	NA	TGTGCCAGCAGTCCGGCGGGGGTTCAGCCCCAGCATTTT	CASSPAGVQPQHF
TRBV27	NA	TRBJ2-7	NA	TGTGCCAGTCGGACACCTGCCTACGAGCAGTACTTC	CASRTPAYEQYF
TRBV9	NA	TRBJ2-5	NA	TGTGCCAGCAGCGTAGCTGGCGGGGAGACCCAGTACTTC	CASSVAGGETQYF
TRBV5-4	NA	TRBJ1-2	NA	TGTGCCAGCGCTGAAGGCAGCAACTATGGCTACACCTTC	CASAEGSNYGYTF
TRBV7-6	few	TRBJ1-1	NA	TGTGCCAGCAGCTTGGCAGGGACTGAAGCTTTCTTT	CASSLAGTEAFF
TRBV7-6	NA	TRBJ2-1	TRBD1	TGTGCCAGCAGCCGAGGACAGGTCTCCTACAATGAGCAGTTCTTC	CASSRGQVSYNEQFF
TRBV5-6	NA	TRBJ2-7	TRBD2	TGTGCCAGCAGCTTTTACGGACTAGCGGCCGAGCAGTACTTC	CASSFYGLAAEQYF
TRBV4-3	NA	TRBJ2-1	TRBD2	TGCGCCAGCAGCCAGGGAACGGGACTAGCGATACACAATGAGCAGTTCTTC	CASSQGTGLAIHNEQFF
TRBV9	NA	TRBJ2-7	NA	TGTGCCAGCAGCTCCTTCCTTTCAAACAGGGTCGACGAGCAGTACTTC	CASSSFLSNRVDEQYF
TRBV6-6	NA	TRBJ2-7	TRBD1	TGTGCCAGCAGAGACAGGGGGAGCGAGCAGTACTTC	CASRDRGSEQYF
TRBV5-4	once	TRBJ1-2	TRBD1	TGTGCCAGCAGTCGAGGGGGCAGCTATGGCTACACCTTC	CASSRGGSYGYTF
TRBV11-2	NA	TRBJ1-1	NA	TGTGCCAGCAGCTTAGAAGGCGTCCTGAACACTGAAGCTTTCTTT	CASSLEGVLNTEAFF
TRBV6-5	NA	TRBJ1-1	NA	TGTGCCAGCAGTTACGTACAGAACACTGAAGCTTTCTTT	CASSYVQNTEAFF
TRBV6-5	NA	TRBJ2-7	NA	TGTGCCAGCAGTTACTCGGACGGCTCCTACGAGCAGTACTTC	CASSYSDGSYEQYF
TRBV2	NA	TRBJ2-2	NA	TGTGCCAGCAACAGGGCCCTTGAGGAGCTGTTTTTT	CASNRALEELFF
TRBV4-1	NA	TRBJ2-7	NA	TGCGCCAGCAGCCAAGGGGACGTTGGACTTGCCTACGAGCAGTACTTC	CASSQGDVGLAYEQYF
TRBV9	NA	TRBJ2-3	NA	TGTGCCAGCAGCGGCCGTGGTGGGGACAGCACAGATACGCAGTATTTT	CASSGRGGDSTDTQYF